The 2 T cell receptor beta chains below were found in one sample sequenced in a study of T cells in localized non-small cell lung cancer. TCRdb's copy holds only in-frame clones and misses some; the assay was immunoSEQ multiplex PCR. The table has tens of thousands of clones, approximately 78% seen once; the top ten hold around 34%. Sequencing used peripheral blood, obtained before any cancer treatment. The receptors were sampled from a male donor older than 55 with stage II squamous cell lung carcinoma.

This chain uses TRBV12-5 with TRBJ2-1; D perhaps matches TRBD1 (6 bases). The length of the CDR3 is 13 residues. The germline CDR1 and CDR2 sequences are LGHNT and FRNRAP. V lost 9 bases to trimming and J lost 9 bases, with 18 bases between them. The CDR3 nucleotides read TGTGCTAGCCAGGGGATAGGTTATGCTGAGCAGTTCTTC. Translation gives CASQGIGYAEQFF.

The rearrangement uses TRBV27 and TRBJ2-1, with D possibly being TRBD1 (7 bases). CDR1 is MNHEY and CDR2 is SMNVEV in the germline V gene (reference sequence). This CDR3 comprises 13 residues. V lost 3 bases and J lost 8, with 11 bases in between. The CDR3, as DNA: TGTGCCAGCAGTTTGGCAGGGGGGCATGAGCAGTTCTTC. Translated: CASSLAGGHEQFF.